These 14 T cell receptor beta chains came from one sample sequenced in a study of T cells in Graves' hyperthyroidism and ophthalmopathy. Researchers took RNA transcripts and amplified the TCR beta CDR3 regions from them. HTBI primers drove first-round RT-PCR of the TCR CDR3. TCRdb passed the multiplex PCR reads through MiXCR, listing each CDR3 protein once. The sample records 250,000 or so distinct CDR3 sequences, approximately 16% being singletons. Sample: blood. The source of these receptors is a woman aged 18-30 years with Graves' ophthalmopathy.

This clonotype was counted many times. This chain connects TRBV11-2 to TRBJ2-3; D call uncertain. Germline CDR1 SGHAT, CDR2 FQNNGV. This CDR3 comprises 11 residues. Trimming left V 3 bases short and J 6 bases short, with 4 bases between. The CDR3 loop reads CASSFSDTQYF. The CDR3 DNA sequence: TGTGCCAGCAGCTTTTCCGATACGCAGTATTTT.

This clonotype was observed at least ten times. The chain carries TRBV7-9 and TRBJ2-1; 14 nucleotides agree with TRBD2. J gave up 6 bases and V 7 bases, and 5 bases lay outside the gene matches. The CDR3 runs to 15 residues. From germline, CDR1 is SEHNR and CDR2 FQNEAQ (reference sequence). The CDR3 DNA sequence: TGTGCCAGCACCCTCGGGACTAGCGGGAGCAATGAGCAGTTCTTC. This codes for CASTLGTSGSNEQFF.

The chain joins TRBV12-3 or TRBV12-4 to TRBJ1-1; no clear D. V was clipped by 3 bases and J by 2 bases, with 19 bases between them. This CDR3 spans 17 amino acids. CDR3 in DNA: TGTGCCAGCAGTTTCAGCGGGAGCCAGCCCCCCAACACTGAAGCTTTCTTT. Translation gives CASSFSGSQPPNTEAFF.

This clonotype was recorded a few times. Just one base apart from a much larger clone, this may be a read error. The V gene is TRBV7-2, the J gene TRBJ1-1; a weak D match, TRBD1 (6 bases). The germline V gene encodes CDR1 SGHTA and CDR2 FQGNSA. The length of the CDR3 is 14 residues. The CDR3, as DNA: TGTGCCAGCAGCTTTCATACAGGGAGTCCTGAAGCTCTCTTT. Its protein product is CASSFHTGSPEALF. The entire variable domain, with the rest obtained from reference TRBV7-2 and TRBJ1-1, is as follows: GAGVSQSPSNKVTEKGKDVELRCDPISGHTALYWYRQSLGQGLEFLIYFQGNSAPDKSGLPSDRFSAERTGGSVSTLTIQRTQQEDSAVYLCASSFHTGSPEALFGQGTRLTVV.

There are many counts of this clonotype. This sequence joins TRBV7-2 and TRBJ2-3, with D tentatively TRBD2 (6 bases). Between the trimmed V and J ends, which lost 5 bases and 4 bases, there was a span of 22 bases. This CDR3 has 17 residues. Per the germline V gene, CDR1 is SGHTA and CDR2 is FQGNSA. The CDR3 region is CASSRTIAARSADTQYF. DNA of the CDR3: TGTGCCAGCAGCCGAACCATAGCGGCCCGAAGCGCAGATACGCAGTATTTT.

This clonotype has a count of ten or more. The V and J genes are TRBV28 and TRBJ1-1; D gene unclear. The CDR3 loop spans 15 amino acids. Germline-derived CDR1 and CDR2 are MDHEN and SYDVKM. Trimming stripped 6 bases from V and 1 base from J, with 15 bases between. CDR3 amino acids: CASSPSGLGNTEAFF. The DNA for the CDR3 is TGTGCCAGCAGCCCATCGGGGTTGGGGAACACTGAAGCTTTCTTT. The full variable domain, its missing parts supplied by reference TRBV28 and TRBJ1-1, is DVKVTQSSRYLVKRTGEKVFLECVQDMDHENMFWYRQDPGLGLRLIYFSYDVKMKEKGDIPEGYSVSREKKERFSLILESASTNQTSMYLCASSPSGLGNTEAFFGQGTRLTVV.

In its sample, this clonotype was seen many times. The CDR3 loop is CASRSGRDGRGHGYTF. In DNA form, the CDR3 reads TGTGCCAGCAGATCAGGCCGGGACGGGCGGGGACATGGCTACACCTTC. The J gene is TRBJ1-2, the V gene TRBV7-9; tentative D call: TRBD1 (5 bases). V lost 6 bases, J lost 6 bases, and 23 bases lay in between. The CDR3 is 16 amino acids. Germline V gives CDR1 SEHNR, CDR2 FQNEAQ (reference sequence).

This clonotype was observed many times. V is TRBV6-6 and J is TRBJ2-3; the D is unclear. Germline-derived CDR1 and CDR2 are MNHNY and SVGAGI (reference sequence). Trimming took 0 bases from V and 2 from J, leaving 3 bases between them. The CDR3 has 13 amino acids. In DNA, the CDR3 is TGTGCCAGCAGTTACTCTATCACAGATACGCAGTATTTT. Protein product: CASSYSITDTQYF.

The chain has TRBV10-3 and TRBJ2-5; 7 bases are shared with TRBD1. Looked up from germline, CDR1 is ENHRY and CDR2 is SYGVKD. The junction had 3 bases not matched to a gene; V was cut back by 0 bases and J by 2 bases. The CDR3 is 15 residues long. CDR3 loop: CAISESGTAQETQYF. The CDR3 DNA reads as TGTGCCATCAGTGAGTCGGGGACAGCACAAGAGACCCAGTACTTC.

This clonotype was seen ten or more times. The chain recombines TRBV6-1 with TRBJ1-1; weak D call: TRBD1 (5 bases). CDR1 is MNHNS and CDR2 is SASEGT in the germline V gene. The length of the CDR3 is 13 residues. Trimming removed 11 bases from V and 4 bases from J, with 17 bases in between. CDR3: CAARATGGTEAFF. For the CDR3, the DNA is TGTGCCGCCAGGGCGACCGGGGGCACTGAAGCTTTCTTT.

V and J are TRBV20-1 and TRBJ1-2; D is unclear. Germline V gives CDR1 DFQATT, CDR2 SNEGSKA (reference sequence). Trimming pared 0 bases from V and 1 base from J, leaving 12 bases between. The CDR3 runs to 15 residues. This CDR3 is CSARDRAAYNYGYTF. The CDR3 nucleotides are TGCAGTGCTAGAGATCGGGCAGCCTATAACTATGGCTACACCTTC.

This clonotype was counted ten times or more. V is TRBV24-1 and J is TRBJ2-3; 8 bases agree with TRBD2. The CDR3 loop spans 12 amino acids. J was trimmed by 5 bases and V by 7 bases; bases with no gene match: 1. Germline CDR1 reads KGHDR; CDR2 reads SFDVKD. The CDR3 sequence is CATRAGGDTQYF. The CDR3 DNA reads TGTGCCACCAGGGCGGGAGGAGATACGCAGTATTTT.

The chain couples TRBV14 to TRBJ2-1; D not certain. In germline, CDR1 is SGHDN, CDR2 FVKESK. This CDR3 has 15 residues. V was pared by 6 bases and J by 10 bases, with 22 bases between. CDR3 sequence: CASSSTSRLLGEQFF. CDR3 nucleotide sequence: TGTGCCAGCAGTAGCACATCTCGACTCCTCGGGGAGCAGTTCTTC.

This clonotype was found many times. The chain combines TRBV15 with TRBJ2-5; no clear D gene. The CDR3 is made up of 16 amino acids. CDR1 LNHNV and CDR2 YYDKDF come from the germline V gene (reference sequence). Trimming left V 0 bases short and J 3 bases short, with 14 bases between. For the CDR3, the DNA is TGTGCCACCAGCAGAGATTCCCGGAGCCCGAAAGAGACCCAGTACTTC. Its protein is CATSRDSRSPKETQYF.